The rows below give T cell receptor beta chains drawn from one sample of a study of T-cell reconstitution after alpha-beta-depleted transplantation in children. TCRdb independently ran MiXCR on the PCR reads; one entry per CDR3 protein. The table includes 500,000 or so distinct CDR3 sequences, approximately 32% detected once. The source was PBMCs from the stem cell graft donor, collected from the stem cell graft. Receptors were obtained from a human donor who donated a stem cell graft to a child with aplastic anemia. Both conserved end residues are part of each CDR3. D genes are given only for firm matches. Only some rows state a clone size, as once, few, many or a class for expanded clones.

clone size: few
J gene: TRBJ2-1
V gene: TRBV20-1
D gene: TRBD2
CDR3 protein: CSATGSERESFGEQFF
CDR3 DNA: TGCAGTGCTACCGGCTCCGAGCGGGAGAGCTTTGGAGAGCAGTTCTTC

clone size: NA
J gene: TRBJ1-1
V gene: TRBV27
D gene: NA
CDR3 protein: CASSWGTQMNTEAFF
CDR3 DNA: TGTGCCAGCAGCTGGGGCACTCAGATGAACACTGAAGCTTTCTTT

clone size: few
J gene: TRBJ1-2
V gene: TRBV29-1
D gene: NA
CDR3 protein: CSALGTPGSGYTF
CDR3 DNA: TGCAGCGCCTTGGGGACCCCGGGCAGTGGCTACACCTTC

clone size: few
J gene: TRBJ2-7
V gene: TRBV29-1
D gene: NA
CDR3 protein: CSVEGGTDPYEQYF
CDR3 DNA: TGCAGCGTTGAAGGGGGCACGGATCCCTACGAGCAGTACTTC

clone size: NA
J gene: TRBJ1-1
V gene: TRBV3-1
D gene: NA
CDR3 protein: CASSRRGGTTEAFF
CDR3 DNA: TGTGCCAGCAGCCGGAGGGGGGGGACCACTGAAGCTTTCTTT

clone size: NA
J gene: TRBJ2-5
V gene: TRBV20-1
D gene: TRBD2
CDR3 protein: CSVTGTSGDQETQYF
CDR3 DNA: TGCAGTGTGACCGGGACTAGCGGGGACCAAGAGACCCAGTACTTC

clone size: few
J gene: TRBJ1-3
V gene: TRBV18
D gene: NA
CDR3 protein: CASTSRGDSGNTIYF
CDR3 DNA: TGTGCCAGCACGTCACGGGGGGATTCTGGAAACACCATATATTTT

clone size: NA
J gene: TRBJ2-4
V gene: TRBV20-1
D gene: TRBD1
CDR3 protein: CSVLPGGIQYF
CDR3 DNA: TGCAGTGTATTACCAGGGGGCATTCAGTACTTC

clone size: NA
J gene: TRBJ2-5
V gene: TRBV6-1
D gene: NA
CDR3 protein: CASIPSGGETQYF
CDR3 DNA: TGTGCCAGCATTCCATCAGGGGGGGAGACCCAGTACTTC

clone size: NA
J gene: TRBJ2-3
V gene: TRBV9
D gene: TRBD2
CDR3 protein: CASSGSTSGGTTQYF
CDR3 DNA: TGTGCCAGCAGCGGAAGTACTAGCGGGGGCACGACGCAGTATTTT

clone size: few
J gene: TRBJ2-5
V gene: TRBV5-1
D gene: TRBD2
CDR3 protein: CASSLQTSSETQYF
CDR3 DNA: TGCGCCAGCAGCCTACAGACTAGCTCCGAGACCCAGTACTTC

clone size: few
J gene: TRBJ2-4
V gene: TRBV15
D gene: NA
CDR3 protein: CATSRDGGSAKNIQYF
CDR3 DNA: TGTGCCACCAGCAGAGATGGAGGGAGCGCCAAAAACATTCAGTACTTC

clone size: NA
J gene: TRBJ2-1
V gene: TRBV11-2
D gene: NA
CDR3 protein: CASRPRGAKWDNEQFF
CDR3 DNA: TGTGCCAGCAGACCACGGGGGGCTAAATGGGACAATGAGCAGTTCTTC

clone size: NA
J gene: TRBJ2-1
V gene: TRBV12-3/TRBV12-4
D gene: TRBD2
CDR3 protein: CASSSTGTSGYNEQFF
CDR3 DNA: TGTGCCAGCAGTTCCACCGGGACTAGCGGATACAATGAGCAGTTCTTC

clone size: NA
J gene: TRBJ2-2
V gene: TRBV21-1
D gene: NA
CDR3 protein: CASSQAGDMGTGELFF
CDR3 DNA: TGTGCCAGCAGCCAAGCGGGGGATATGGGAACCGGGGAGCTGTTTTTT

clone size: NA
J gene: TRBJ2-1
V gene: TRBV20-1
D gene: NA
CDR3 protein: CSASGPAPGHEQFF
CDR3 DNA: TGCAGTGCTAGTGGTCCAGCACCTGGGCATGAGCAGTTCTTC

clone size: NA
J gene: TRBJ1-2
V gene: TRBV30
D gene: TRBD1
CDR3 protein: CAWSVEGAYYGYTF
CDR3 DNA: TGTGCCTGGAGTGTGGAGGGGGCGTACTATGGCTACACCTTC

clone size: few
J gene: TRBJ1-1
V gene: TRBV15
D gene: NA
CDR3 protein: CATSREALKGAFF
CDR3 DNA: TGTGCCACCAGCAGAGAAGCCCTCAAAGGGGCTTTCTTT

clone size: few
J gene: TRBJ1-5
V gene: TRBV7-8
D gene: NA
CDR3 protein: CASRPEGHQPQHF
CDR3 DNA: TGTGCCAGCAGGCCCGAGGGCCATCAGCCCCAGCATTTT

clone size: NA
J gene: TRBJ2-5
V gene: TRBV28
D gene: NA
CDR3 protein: CASSLFPGQETQYF
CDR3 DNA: TGTGCCAGCAGTCTTTTCCCAGGGCAAGAGACCCAGTACTTC

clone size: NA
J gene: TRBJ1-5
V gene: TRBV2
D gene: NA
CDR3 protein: CASRTEGLGPQHF
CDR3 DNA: TGTGCCAGTAGGACGGAAGGGTTAGGGCCCCAGCATTTT

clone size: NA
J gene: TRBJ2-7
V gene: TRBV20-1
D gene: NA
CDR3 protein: CSAVIRGSYEQYF
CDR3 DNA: TGCAGTGCTGTCATAAGGGGCTCCTACGAGCAGTACTTC

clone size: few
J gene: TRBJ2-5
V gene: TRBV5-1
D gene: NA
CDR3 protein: CASSLGSLQETQYF
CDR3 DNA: TGCGCCAGCAGCTTGGGGTCCCTACAAGAGACCCAGTACTTC

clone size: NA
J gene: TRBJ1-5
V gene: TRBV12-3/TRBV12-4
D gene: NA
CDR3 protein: CASSLAQRQPQHF
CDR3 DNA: TGTGCCAGCAGTTTAGCGCAGCGGCAGCCCCAGCATTTT

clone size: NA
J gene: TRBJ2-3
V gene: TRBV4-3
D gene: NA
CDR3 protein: CASSQVGQGRPDTQYF
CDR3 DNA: TGCGCCAGCAGCCAAGTAGGCCAGGGGAGGCCAGATACGCAGTATTTT

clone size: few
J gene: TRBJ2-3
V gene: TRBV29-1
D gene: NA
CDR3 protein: CTTEGRFTDTQYF
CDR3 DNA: TGCACCACTGAGGGGCGGTTCACAGATACGCAGTATTTT

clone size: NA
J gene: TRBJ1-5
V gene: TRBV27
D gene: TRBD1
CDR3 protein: CASSPQGGPTQHF
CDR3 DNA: TGTGCCAGCAGCCCGCAGGGGGGACCCACCCAGCATTTT

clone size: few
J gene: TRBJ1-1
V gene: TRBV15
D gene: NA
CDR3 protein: CATSVLDGVGEAFF
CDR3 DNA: TGTGCCACCAGCGTCCTTGATGGCGTGGGTGAAGCTTTCTTT

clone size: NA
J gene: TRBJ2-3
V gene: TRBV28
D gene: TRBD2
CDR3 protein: CASSLLIWREGSSTDTQYF
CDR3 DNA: TGTGCCAGCAGTTTATTGATATGGCGGGAGGGTTCTAGCACAGATACGCAGTATTTT

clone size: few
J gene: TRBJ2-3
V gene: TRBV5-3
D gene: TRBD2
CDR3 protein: CARSLGGTSGQGTDTQYF
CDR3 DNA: TGTGCCAGAAGCTTGGGCGGGACTAGCGGGCAAGGCACAGATACGCAGTATTTT

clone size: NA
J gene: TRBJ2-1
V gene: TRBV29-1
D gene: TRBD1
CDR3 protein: CSVGRTGRGDEQFF
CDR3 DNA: TGCAGCGTGGGCCGGACAGGGCGGGGAGATGAGCAGTTCTTC

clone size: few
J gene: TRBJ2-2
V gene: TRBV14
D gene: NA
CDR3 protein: CASSQESGELFF
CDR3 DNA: TGTGCCAGCAGCCAAGAATCCGGGGAGCTGTTTTTT

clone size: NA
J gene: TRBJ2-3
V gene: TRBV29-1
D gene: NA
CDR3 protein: CSVKILTDTQYF
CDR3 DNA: TGCAGCGTTAAGATCCTCACAGATACGCAGTATTTT

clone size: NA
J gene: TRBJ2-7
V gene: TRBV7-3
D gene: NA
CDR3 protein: CASSLGGPGEPYEQYF
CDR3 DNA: TGTGCCAGCAGCTTAGGCGGTCCAGGGGAACCCTACGAGCAGTACTTC

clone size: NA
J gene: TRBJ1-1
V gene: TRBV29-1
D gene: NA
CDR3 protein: CSVTQGSGLTEAFF
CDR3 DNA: TGCAGCGTGACTCAGGGGAGTGGACTTACTGAAGCTTTCTTT

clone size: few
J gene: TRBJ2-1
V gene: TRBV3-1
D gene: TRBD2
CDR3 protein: CASSQVRAGEQFF
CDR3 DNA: TGTGCCAGCAGCCAAGTGAGAGCGGGAGAGCAGTTCTTC

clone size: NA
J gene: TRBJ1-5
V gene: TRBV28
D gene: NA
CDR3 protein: CASSLTVSNQPQHF
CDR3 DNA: TGTGCCAGCAGTTTAACAGTTAGCAATCAGCCCCAGCATTTT

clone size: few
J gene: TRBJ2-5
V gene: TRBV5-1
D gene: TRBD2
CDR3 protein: CASSSGTRKETQYF
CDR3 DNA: TGCGCCAGCAGCTCCGGGACTAGAAAAGAGACCCAGTACTTC

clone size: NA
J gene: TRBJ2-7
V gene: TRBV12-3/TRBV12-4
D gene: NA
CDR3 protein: CASTDAGLNYEQYF
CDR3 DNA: TGTGCCAGCACCGATGCGGGCCTAAACTACGAGCAGTACTTC

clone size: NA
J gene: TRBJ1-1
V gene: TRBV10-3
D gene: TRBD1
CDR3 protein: CAIRPGGESNTEAFF
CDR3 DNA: TGTGCCATCAGGCCAGGGGGCGAATCGAACACTGAAGCTTTCTTT

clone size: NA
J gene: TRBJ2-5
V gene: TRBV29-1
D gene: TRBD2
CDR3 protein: CSVETSGGGETQYF
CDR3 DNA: TGCAGCGTTGAAACTAGCGGAGGGGGAGAGACCCAGTACTTC

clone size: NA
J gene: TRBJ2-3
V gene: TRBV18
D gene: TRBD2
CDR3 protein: CASSPGLVGTTDTQYF
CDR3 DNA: TGTGCCAGCTCGCCGGGACTAGTGGGGACCACAGATACGCAGTATTTT

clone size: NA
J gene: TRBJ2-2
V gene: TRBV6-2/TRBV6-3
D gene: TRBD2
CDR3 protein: CASSQTSGNTGELFF
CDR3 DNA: TGTGCCAGCAGCCAGACTAGCGGGAACACCGGGGAGCTGTTTTTT

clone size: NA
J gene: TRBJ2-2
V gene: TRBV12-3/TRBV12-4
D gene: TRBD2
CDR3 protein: CASTVLAKAGELFF
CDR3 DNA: TGTGCCAGCACTGTACTAGCGAAGGCCGGGGAGCTGTTTTTT

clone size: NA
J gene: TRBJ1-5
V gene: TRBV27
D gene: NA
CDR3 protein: CASSLLAGVSQPQHF
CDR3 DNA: TGTGCCAGCAGTTTATTAGCAGGGGTGAGTCAGCCCCAGCATTTT

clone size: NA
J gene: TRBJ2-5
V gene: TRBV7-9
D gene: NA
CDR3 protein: CASSDLASDAVTQYF
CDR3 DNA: TGTGCCAGCAGCGACTTAGCGAGTGACGCGGTGACCCAGTACTTC

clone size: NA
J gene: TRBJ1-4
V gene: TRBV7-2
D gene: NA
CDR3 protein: CASSLPLSGTANEKLFF
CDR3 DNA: TGTGCCAGCAGCTTACCCCTTAGTGGGACGGCTAATGAAAAACTGTTTTTT

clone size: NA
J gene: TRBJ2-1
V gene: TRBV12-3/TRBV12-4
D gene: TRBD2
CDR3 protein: CASSTGTSLNEQFF
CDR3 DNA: TGTGCCAGCAGTACCGGGACTAGCCTTAATGAGCAGTTCTTC